This T cell receptor beta chain emerged from a study of T-cell memory formation after mild COVID-19. Using its own MiXCR run on the 5' RACE reads, TCRdb lists one record per CDR3 protein. The sample has roughly 190,000 distinct CDR3 sequences; approximately 20% are singletons. Study-wide results and caveats: Clones that got smaller from day 15 to 85 had even CD4/CD8, while clones growing later tipped toward CD4+. The CD4+ clones that contracted clustered mainly within CM and EM, and the CD8+ clones concentrated in EMRA.

To note about this clonotype: Antigen: not known.

The CDR3 has 16 amino acids. CDR1 is LNHDA and CDR2 is SQIVND in the germline V gene (reference sequence). V was shortened by 1 base and J by 7 bases, with 16 bases between the two germline ends. The receptor comes from an adult woman who had mild COVID-19 (a few samples of this study predate the infection). Cell type and time point are not known. Sequenced: PBMCs or a T cell subset sorted from them (not recorded which). This chain joins TRBV19 and TRBJ1-4; maybe TRBD1 (6 bases). The CDR3 DNA is TGTGCCAGTAGTATAGGTTTCGGTACAGGGACTGAAAAACTGTTTTTT. Protein sequence: CASSIGFGTGTEKLFF.